The 10 T cell receptor beta chains listed next were all sequenced from one sample in a study of blood T cell repertoires in COVID-19 (dated by TCRdb to the early 2020s). Library creation used the immunoSEQ multiplex PCR assay. This immuneACCESS table, as held by TCRdb, lists in-frame sequences with V and J called but not all clones. Of the missing ones, under half trace to an unresolved V gene in checked studies; the others have no known cause. The sample contains around 370,000 clones, about 93% of them found a single time. Roughly 3% of the sample belongs to the ten largest clones. Sample: peripheral blood. The receptors derive from a woman aged 18-29 years who had recovered from COVID-19.

The V and J genes are TRBV21-1 and TRBJ2-7; the D call TRBD2 from the table was never checked on the DNA. TRBV21-1 is labeled a pseudogene. CDR3 length: 18 amino acids. Here the CDR3 reads CASSKIILGTSGLAEQYV. CDR3 coding DNA: TGTGCCAGCAGCAAAATAATCCTGGGGACTAGCGGTCTCGCCGAGCAGTACGTC.

This clone has more than one count but fewer than ten. The chain couples TRBV4-3 to TRBJ1-6; D is unclear. The germline V gene has CDR1 LGHNA and CDR2 YSLEER. Between the trimmed V and J ends, which lost 8 bases and 10 bases, there was a span of 15 bases. This CDR3 contains 13 residues. In DNA, the CDR3 is TGCGCCAGCGGACTCAGAGACAACTCACCCCTCCACTTT. Amino acids: CASGLRDNSPLHF.

The gene calls are TRBV27 and TRBJ2-7; D perhaps matches TRBD2 (5 bases). Trimming left V 4 bases short and J 5 bases short, with 6 bases between. Per germline, CDR1 MNHEY and CDR2 SMNVEV (reference sequence). CDR3 length equals 11 residues. CDR3 protein: CASSSGNEQYV. The CDR3 coding sequence is TGTGCCAGCAGTTCCGGGAACGAGCAGTACGTC.

This clone was detected only once. The J gene is TRBJ1-5, the V gene TRBV2; D is perhaps TRBD1 (6 bases). The CDR3 sequence is 15 residues long. Germline CDR1 SNHLY, CDR2 FYNNEI. V was cut by 2 bases and J by 4 bases, with 12 bases left in between. CDR3 loop: CASSESSRGNQPQHF. The CDR3 region has the DNA TGTGCCAGCAGTGAATCAAGCAGGGGTAATCAGCCCCAGCATTTT.

This clone was seen ten or more times. This chain uses TRBV10-3 with TRBJ2-7, with TRBD2 as a possible D gene (5 bases). The CDR3 spans 12 residues. Germline values: CDR1 ENHRY, CDR2 SYGVKD. V lost 3 bases to trimming and J lost 7 bases, with 10 bases between them. The CDR3 spells CAISEAGGEQYV. As DNA, the CDR3 is TGTGCCATCAGTGAAGCTGGAGGAGAGCAGTACGTC.

CDR3 nucleotide sequence: TGTGCCAGCAGCCTGAAGCACGGACAGGGAGTATTACGGGAGACCCAGTACTTC. This sequence encodes CASSLKHGQGVLRETQYF. This chain joins TRBV7-2 and TRBJ2-5; 8 nucleotides match TRBD1. Trimming removed 5 bases from V and 5 bases from J; junction bases left unmatched: 19. Per germline, CDR1 SGHTA and CDR2 FQGNSA. The CDR3 has 18 amino acids.

The chain couples TRBV10-3 to TRBJ2-3; 7 bases match TRBD2. The trim removed 0 bases at V and 0 bases at J, leaving 3 bases unmatched. The length of the CDR3 is 16 residues. Germline CDR1 and CDR2: ENHRY and SYGVKD. The CDR3 region has the DNA TGTGCCATCAGTGAGTCGCGGGAGCGTAGCACAGATACGCAGTATTTT. Its translation is CAISESRERSTDTQYF.

This rearrangement joins TRBV5-1 to TRBJ2-2; TRBD2 agrees at 11 bases. The CDR3 contains 16 residues. Germline CDR1 reads SGHRS; CDR2 reads YFSETQ. Unmatched junction bases numbered 6, after V lost 4 bases and J lost 4 bases. The DNA of the CDR3 is TGCGCCAGCAGCCTAGCGGGGGGAAGAGTCACCGGGGAGCTGTTTTTT. It codes for CASSLAGGRVTGELFF. Full variable domain (rest looked up from reference TRBV5-1 and TRBJ2-2): KAGVTQTPRYLIKTRGQQVTLSCSPISGHRSVSWYQQTPGQGLQFLFEYFSETQRNKGNFPGRFSGRQFSNSRSEMNVSTLELGDSALYLCASSLAGGRVTGELFFGEGSRLTVL.

The chain carries TRBV18 and TRBJ2-1; 9 nucleotides match TRBD2. Unmatched junction bases numbered 9, after V lost 2 bases and J lost 7 bases. This CDR3 is 16 amino acids long. Germline V lookup: CDR1 KGHSH, CDR2 LQKENI. In DNA, the CDR3 is TGTGCCAGCTCACCAGCTTTAGCGGGAGTGGGGAATGAGCAGTTCTTC. Translating gives CASSPALAGVGNEQFF.

The V gene is TRBV18, the J gene TRBJ1-2; 7 nucleotides agree with TRBD1. In germline, CDR1 is KGHSH, CDR2 LQKENI. CDR3 size: 14 residues. V was clipped by 6 bases and J by 5 bases; unmatched bases: 9. CDR3 residues: CASSIQGSGYGYTF. The CDR3 DNA is TGTGCCAGCTCCATACAGGGGTCGGGGTATGGCTACACCTTC.